Below are 5 T cell receptor beta chains sequenced from a single sample in a study of T cells in Graves' hyperthyroidism and ophthalmopathy. Template material for amplifying TCR beta CDR3 regions consisted of RNA transcripts. A set of HTBI primers served as the primers for a first-round RT-PCR of the TCR CDR3. MiXCR, run by TCRdb on the multiplex PCR reads, gives a single entry per CDR3 protein. This table has under 400,000 distinct CDR3 sequences, approximately 15% appearing once. The sequencing input was blood. Source of these receptors: a woman aged 60 to 75 with Graves' hyperthyroidism.

This clonotype was seen repeatedly, ten times or more. The rearrangement links TRBV7-9 to TRBJ1-6, with D unresolved. Deletions cut 5 bases from V and 6 bases from J, with 11 bases between. This CDR3 is 14 amino acids long. Germline CDR1 and CDR2: SEHNR and FQNEAQ (reference sequence). CDR3 loop: CASSRGSANSPLHF. The CDR3 DNA reads as TGTGCCAGCAGCCGCGGGTCCGCTAATTCACCCCTCCACTTT.

This clonotype occurred many times. The chain joins TRBV2 to TRBJ2-7, with 7 bases aligning to TRBD2. The V segment lost 6 bases and the J segment 3 bases; nucleotides outside the gene matches: 5. The CDR3 consists of 13 residues. Germline V CDR1 and CDR2: SNHLY, FYNNEI. The CDR3 loop is CASRAGVSYEQYF. In DNA, the CDR3 is TGTGCCAGCAGGGCGGGAGTCAGCTACGAGCAGTACTTC.

In its sample, this clonotype was seen many times. This chain links TRBV12-3 or TRBV12-4 with TRBJ1-2; TRBD1 matches 8 bases. The CDR3 contains 13 residues. The V gene end was trimmed by 5 bases and the J gene end by 8 bases; junction bases not matched to a gene: 7. The CDR3 DNA reads as TGTGCCAGCAGTAGGGACAGGCTGCGCGGCTACACCTTC. Protein sequence: CASSRDRLRGYTF.

This clonotype was seen at least ten times. The chain combines TRBV2 with TRBJ2-1, with TRBD1 matching over 7 bases. Germline CDR1 SNHLY, CDR2 FYNNEI. The CDR3 is made up of 15 amino acids. The junction had 10 bases not matched to a gene; V was cut back by 6 bases and J by 5 bases. For the CDR3, the DNA is TGTGCCAGCAGGCCCCGGGACAGACAGAACAATGAGCAGTTCTTC. Its translation is CASRPRDRQNNEQFF.

This clonotype came up many times. This chain joins TRBV29-1 and TRBJ2-5; possible D gene TRBD1, 5 bases. Trimming cost V 4 bases and J 1 base, with 31 bases left between them. The CDR3 has 20 residues. The V gene's germline CDR1 is SQVTM and CDR2 ANQGSEA. CDR3 region: CSVADFGQGFLLDLQETQYF. The CDR3 DNA reads TGCAGCGTTGCCGACTTCGGCCAGGGTTTTCTATTGGACCTCCAAGAGACCCAGTACTTC.